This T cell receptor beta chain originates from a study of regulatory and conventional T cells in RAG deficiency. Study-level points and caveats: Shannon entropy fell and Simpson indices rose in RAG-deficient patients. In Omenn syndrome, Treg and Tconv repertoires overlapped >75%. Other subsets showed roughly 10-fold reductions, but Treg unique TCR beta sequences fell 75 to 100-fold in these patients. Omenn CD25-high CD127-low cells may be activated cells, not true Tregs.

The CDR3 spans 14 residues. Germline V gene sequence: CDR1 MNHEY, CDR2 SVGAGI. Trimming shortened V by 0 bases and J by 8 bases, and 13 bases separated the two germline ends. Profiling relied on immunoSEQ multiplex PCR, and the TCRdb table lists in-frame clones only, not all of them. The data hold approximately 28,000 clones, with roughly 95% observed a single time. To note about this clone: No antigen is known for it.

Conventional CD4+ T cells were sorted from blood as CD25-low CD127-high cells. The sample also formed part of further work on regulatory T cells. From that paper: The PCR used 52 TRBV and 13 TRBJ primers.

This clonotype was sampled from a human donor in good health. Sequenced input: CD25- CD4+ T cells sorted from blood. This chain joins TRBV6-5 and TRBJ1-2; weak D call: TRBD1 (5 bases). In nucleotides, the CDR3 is TGTGCCAGCAGTTACTCTAGGGGCCCTCGGGGCTACACCTTC. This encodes CASSYSRGPRGYTF.